This T cell receptor beta chain was obtained from a study of spatial heterogeneity in lung cancer. One entry per CDR3 protein results from TCRdb running MiXCR on the 5' RACE reads. The data hold 60,000 to 75,000 distinct CDR3 sequences, with 6.3% observed a single time. As for time point: sample taken at primary tumor resection. In regard to this clonotype: An end of the junction differs from the germline gene, which may be a read error.

This CDR3 is 12 amino acids long. The receptor comes from a female donor with early-stage non-small cell lung cancer. This chain uses TRBV12-3 or TRBV12-4 with TRBJ2-7; 8 nucleotides match TRBD1. The sample here was PBMCs, taken at surgery. CDR3 residues: CASSRDRLSWGF. The CDR3 nucleotides read TGTGCCAGCAGTCGGGACAGGCTTTCCTGGGGATTC.